This T cell receptor beta chain comes out of a study of blood T cell repertoires in COVID-19. Study information: Samples of COVID-19 (acute and convalescent) were obtained from the United States, Italy and Spain.

Sequencing used immunoSEQ multiplex PCR; TCRdb keeps in-frame clones, though not all of them. Altogether 100,000 to 150,000 clones are present, over 75% being singletons, with the ten largest covering roughly 1.2%. This CDR3 is built from 17 residues. J lost 0 bases, V lost 4 bases, and 4 bases had no gene match. From germline, CDR1 is SGHTA and CDR2 FQGNSA. The sample consisted of peripheral blood. The J gene is TRBJ2-4, the V gene TRBV7-2; 12 bases map to TRBD2. This clonotype originated in a woman older than 75 with acute or convalescent COVID-19. The CDR3 spells CASSYETSGGAKNIQYF. For the CDR3, the DNA is TGTGCCAGCAGCTACGAGACTAGCGGGGGAGCCAAAAACATTCAGTACTTC.